Following are 14 T cell receptor beta chains from one sample sequenced in a study of human T cells and chemical hapten exposure. Time point reported: patch test 1, 2 weeks after DPC sensitization. As for treatment: therapeutic diphenylcyclopropenone sensitization with weekly scalp DPC. The authors extracted total RNA from unfractionated whole blood. TCRdb reprocessed the RACE reads with MiXCR, giving one entry per CDR3 protein. Of about 34,000 distinct CDR3 sequences detected, 6% to 7% appear once; the ten largest clones hold roughly 9.2%. The sequences come from whole blood, collected in connection with sensitization to the hapten diphenylcyclopropenone (DPC). The receptor set was obtained from a woman aged 25 to 39 with alopecia areata. Some clones in this sample may be carry-over from other donors' samples.

This clonotype was recorded at least ten times. The J gene is TRBJ2-1, the V gene TRBV15, with a weak D call TRBD1 (5 bases). This CDR3 has 15 residues. Between the trimmed V and J ends, which lost 0 bases and 6 bases, there was a span of 12 bases. CDR1 and CDR2 from the germline V gene are LNHNV and YYDKDF (reference sequence). The CDR3 is CATSRDMGRGNEQFF. For the CDR3, the DNA is TGTGCCACCAGCAGAGATATGGGAAGGGGCAATGAGCAGTTCTTC.

The chain couples TRBV19 to TRBJ2-7; D remains ambiguous. The V and J ends lost 3 bases and 4 bases respectively, with 7 bases between them. Germline V gene lookup returns CDR1 LNHDA and CDR2 SQIVND (reference sequence). The CDR3 loop spans 12 amino acids. CDR3 protein: CASSILGYEQYF. The CDR3 region has the DNA TGTGCCAGTAGTATCTTGGGGTACGAGCAGTACTTC.

At least ten counts were recorded for this clonotype. The chain joins TRBV5-1 to TRBJ1-1; D may be TRBD1 (5 bases). The germline gives CDR1 SGHRS, CDR2 YFSETQ. V lost 2 bases, J lost 6 bases, and 8 bases lay in between. This CDR3 comprises 12 residues. CDR3 nucleotides: TGCGCCAGCAGCTTAGGGGTCTCTGAAGCTTTCTTT. Protein product: CASSLGVSEAFF. Full variable domain (rest looked up from reference TRBV5-1 and TRBJ1-1): KAGVTQTPRYLIKTRGQQVTLSCSPISGHRSVSWYQQTPGQGLQFLFEYFSETQRNKGNFPGRFSGRQFSNSRSEMNVSTLELGDSALYLCASSLGVSEAFFGQGTRLTVV.

This clonotype showed up many times. This chain joins TRBV6-4 and TRBJ2-1; D may be TRBD1 or TRBD2 (6 bases each). V shed 3 bases and J shed 6 bases, with 9 bases lying between them. The CDR3 runs to 13 residues. CDR1 and CDR2 from the germline V gene are MRHNA and SNTAGT. The CDR3 coding sequence is TGTGCCAGCAGTGAGGGGGGCCTCAATGAGCAGTTCTTC. It is translated as CASSEGGLNEQFF.

This clonotype was recorded at least ten times. CDR3 region: CASSLADNTEAFF. The CDR3 DNA reads as TGTGCCAGCAGCTTGGCCGATAACACTGAAGCTTTCTTT. This chain uses TRBV5-5 with TRBJ1-1; no firm D call. V gave up 0 bases and J gave up 2 bases, with 5 bases separating them. Germline values: CDR1 SGHKS, CDR2 YYEKEE (reference sequence). The CDR3 loop spans 13 amino acids.

This clonotype has a count of ten or more. The chain carries TRBV12-3 or TRBV12-4 and TRBJ1-2, with 8 bases aligning to TRBD1. The V gene end was trimmed by 3 bases and the J gene end by 6 bases; junction bases not matched to a gene: 6. The CDR3 is 14 residues long. The CDR3 loop reads CASSLLGQGDGYTF. The CDR3 bases are TGTGCCAGCAGTTTGCTAGGACAGGGAGATGGCTACACCTTC.

Only a few counts were recorded for this clonotype. This chain connects TRBV7-2 to TRBJ2-3; D is perhaps TRBD1 (5 bases). Looked up from germline, CDR1 is SGHTA and CDR2 is FQGNSA. Trimming pared 4 bases from V and 2 bases from J, leaving 10 bases between. The CDR3 covers 14 residues. CDR3 DNA sequence: TGTGCCAGCAGCTCACAGGTTTCCACAGATACGCAGTATTTT. Translation: CASSSQVSTDTQYF.

This clonotype was seen repeatedly, ten times or more. The rearrangement uses TRBV10-3 and TRBJ1-2; the D is unclear. This CDR3 region has 13 residues. The ends were cut back, 0 bases at V and 8 bases at J, with 10 bases in the middle. In germline, CDR1 is ENHRY, CDR2 SYGVKD. CDR3 protein: CAISESAVGGYTF. The CDR3 DNA reads TGTGCCATCAGTGAGTCCGCAGTTGGGGGCTACACCTTC.

A few counts support this clonotype. J is TRBJ2-1 and V is TRBV5-5, with TRBD1 identical over 8 bases. Germline V lookup: CDR1 SGHKS, CDR2 YYEKEE (reference sequence). The CDR3 is 15 amino acids. Trimming took 1 base from V and 6 from J; bases not matched to a gene: 6. This CDR3 is CASSLSQGAFNEQFF. CDR3 DNA: TGTGCCAGCAGCTTGAGTCAGGGGGCGTTCAATGAGCAGTTCTTC.

The rearrangement links TRBV10-3 to TRBJ2-7; perhaps TRBD1 as D (5 bases). V was shortened by 6 bases and J by 1 base, with 10 bases between the two germline ends. The CDR3 is 13 amino acids. The germline V gene encodes CDR1 ENHRY and CDR2 SYGVKD. CDR3 nucleotide sequence: TGTGCCATCAGCCCGACAGAGTCCTACGAGCAGTACTTC. It codes for CAISPTESYEQYF.

The chain couples TRBV19 to TRBJ1-5, with 7 bases identical to TRBD1. This CDR3 spans 15 amino acids. J was trimmed by 5 bases and V by 6 bases; bases with no gene match: 10. Germline CDR1 is LNHDA and CDR2 is SQIVND (reference sequence). DNA of the CDR3: TGTGCCAGTAGGCCTTCGGACAGGCCCTATCAGCCCCAGCATTTT. It encodes CASRPSDRPYQPQHF.

This clonotype was found a few times. The V and J genes are TRBV12-3 or TRBV12-4 and TRBJ2-5; no definite D call. The CDR3 sequence is 19 residues long. V gave up 6 bases and J gave up 0 bases, with 26 bases separating them. This CDR3 reads CASRLLGLRAVSNQETQYF. The CDR3 coding sequence is TGTGCCAGCAGACTCTTGGGATTAAGGGCCGTAAGCAACCAAGAGACCCAGTACTTC.

This clonotype was detected a few times. This rearrangement joins TRBV10-2 to TRBJ1-5; TRBD1 aligns across 7 bases. Per the germline V gene, CDR1 is WSHSY and CDR2 is SAAADI. Losses at the gene ends were 10 bases for V and 7 bases for J; bases not matched to a gene: 13. The CDR3 has 14 amino acids. CDR3 coding DNA: TGCGCCACCGCAGCTGACAGGGAGGGACAGCCCCAGCATTTT. It is translated as CATAADREGQPQHF.

This clonotype showed up many times. The chain recombines TRBV5-1 with TRBJ2-3; no reliable D call. In germline, CDR1 is SGHRS, CDR2 YFSETQ. V lost 0 bases to trimming and J lost 3 bases, with 8 bases between them. The length of the CDR3 is 14 residues. Here the CDR3 reads CASSLVSLTDTQYF. DNA for the CDR3: TGCGCCAGCAGCTTGGTCAGCTTGACAGATACGCAGTATTTT.